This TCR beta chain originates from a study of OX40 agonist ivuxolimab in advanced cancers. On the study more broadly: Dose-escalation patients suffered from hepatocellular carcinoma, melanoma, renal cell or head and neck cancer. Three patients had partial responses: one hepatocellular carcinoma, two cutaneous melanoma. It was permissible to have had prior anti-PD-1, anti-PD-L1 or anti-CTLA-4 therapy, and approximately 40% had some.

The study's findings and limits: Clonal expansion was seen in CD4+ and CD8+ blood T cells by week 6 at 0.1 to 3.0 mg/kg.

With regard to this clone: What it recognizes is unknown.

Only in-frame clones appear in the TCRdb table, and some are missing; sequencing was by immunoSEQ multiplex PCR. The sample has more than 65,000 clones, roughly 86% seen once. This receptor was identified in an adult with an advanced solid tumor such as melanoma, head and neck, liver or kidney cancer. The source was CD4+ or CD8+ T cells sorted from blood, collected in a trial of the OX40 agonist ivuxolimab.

As DNA, the CDR3 is TGCGCCAGCAGCTTGGGGCCCGGGACACTGAACACTGAAGCTTTCTTT. Protein: CASSLGPGTLNTEAFF. This rearrangement joins TRBV5-1 to TRBJ1-1; maybe TRBD1 (6 bases). Germline CDR1 and CDR2: SGHRS and YFSETQ. Trimming took 0 bases from V and 0 from J, leaving 12 bases between them. This CDR3 spans 16 amino acids.